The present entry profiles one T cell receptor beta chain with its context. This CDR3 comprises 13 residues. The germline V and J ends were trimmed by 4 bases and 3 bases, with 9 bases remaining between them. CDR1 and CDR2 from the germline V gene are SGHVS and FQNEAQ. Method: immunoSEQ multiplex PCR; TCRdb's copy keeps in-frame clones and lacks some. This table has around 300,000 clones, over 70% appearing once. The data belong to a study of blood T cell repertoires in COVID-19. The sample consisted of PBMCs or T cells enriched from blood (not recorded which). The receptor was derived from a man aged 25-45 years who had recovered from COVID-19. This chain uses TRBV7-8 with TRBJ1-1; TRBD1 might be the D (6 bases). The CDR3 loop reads CASSYGQHTEAFF. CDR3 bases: TGTGCCAGCAGCTATGGACAGCACACTGAAGCTTTCTTT.